This entry features one TCR beta chain sequence. Its antigen target is currently unknown. No qualities accompany the bases; no much larger clone lies one base away. TCR beta VDJ combination and CDR3 sequence profiling used genomic DNA as the template. An Illumina HiSeq 2000 was the platform used for TCR repertoire sequencing. The paper's data handling went like this. TRBV/TRBJ rearrangement plots, CDR3 size and DJ length profiles, and Simpson's diversity index were used to assess repertoires. The most abundant DNA sequence in the deep sequencing data was defined as the immunodominant clone. CDR3 amino acid sequences were screened for sharing across subjects and were compared with published repertoires and the VDJdb database. TCRdb applied fastp at Q25 and MiXCR to the public reads, then kept only in-frame beta chains. Identical CDR3 protein sequences are pooled into one entry, listed with their most common genes and DNA. Here the V and J calls rest on TCRdb's processing, not on the authors' analysis. The sample table records about 98,000 distinct CDR3 sequences; around 68% of these occur just once. Together, the top ten hold approximately 65% of the sample.

For CDR1 and CDR2, the germline V gene (reference sequence) lists DFQATT and SNEGSKA. V ends up 6 bases short and J 6 bases short, with an unmatched junction base count of 12. The CDR3 sequence holds 15 residues, the cysteine and phenylalanine included. Of the read, only the CDR3 DNA is kept; its 45 bases are in frame from base 1. Patients chosen for sequencing had shown expansion of CD8+CD57+ cells by flow cytometry. Severe acquired aplastic anemia was diagnosed in all patients according to International Study of Aplastic Anemia and Agranulocytosis and Camitta criteria. Patients had received no therapy at the time of blood sampling. The study deep-sequenced TCR repertoires of sorted CD4+ and CD8+ blood T cells from severe aplastic anemia patients and healthy subjects. Patients were enrolled in the USA under clinicaltrials.gov protocols 00001620, 01623167, 00001397, 00071045, 00081523 and 00961064. Ficoll-Paque density gradient centrifugation was used to isolate peripheral blood mononuclear cells. Before DNA extraction, CD4+ and CD8+ T cells were sorted by FACS or by magnetic beads.

These data belong to a study of CD8+CD57+ T cells in acquired aplastic anemia (dated by TCRdb to the late 2010s). At the level of the whole study: DNA extracted from sorted CD4+ and CD8+ cells had a mean of 3.2 ug, with a range of about 0.18 to 27.4 ug. CD8+CD57+ expansion was defined as frequency above the mean frequency observed in healthy subjects.

Results the study describes overall, beyond this receptor: Fewer than 35 CD8+ CDR3 sequences were found to be shared between patients and controls, but these sequences appeared to be highly expressed in patients and within the immunodominant clones of the patients. Patients and healthy controls showed no significant difference in CD8+ Simpson's diversity (P=0.060).

The clonotype originates from a human donor with aplastic anemia. The sequence joins TRBV20-1 to TRBJ1-5, and 9 junctional nucleotides match TRBD1. Sequencing was performed on sorted CD4+, CD8+, or CD8+CD57+ T cells (not recorded which) from PBMCs. The CDR3 is CSARPPTGGTQPQHF. The nucleotides read TGCAGTGCCAGACCCCCCACAGGGGGCACTCAGCCCCAGCATTTT.